The T cell receptor beta chain described here comes from a study of monozygotic twins with inflammatory bowel disease. On this clonotype: Its antigen remains unidentified.

Total RNA from whole blood was isolated with no T cell sorting. CDR3 length: 13 amino acids. Germline values: CDR1 SGHTA, CDR2 FQGNSA. The study's findings and limits: Healthy co-twins, by inverse Simpson, had higher TCRbeta diversity than their siblings with IBD.

Researchers ran eight separate cDNA reactions for each sample. UMIs that had a 6-nucleotide sample barcode were put in using template switching. TCRdb reprocessed the 5' RACE reads and stores each CDR3 protein as one record, lacking DNA. Here the sample table reports about 380,000 distinct CDR3 sequences. The sequenced material came from blood. This rearrangement joins TRBV7-2 to TRBJ2-7; the TCRdb call, TRBD1, lacks DNA for checking. The clonotype comes from a human donor with ulcerative colitis or Crohn's disease, or a healthy co-twin of an affected twin (not recorded which). CDR3 sequence: CASSLVDSSEQYF. The variable domain in full, completed from reference TRBV7-2 and TRBJ2-7, reads GAGVSQSPSNKVTEKGKDVELRCDPISGHTALYWYRQSLGQGLEFLIYFQGNSAPDKSGLPSDRFSAERTGGSVSTLTIQRTQQEDSAVYLCASSLVDSSEQYFGPGTRLTVT.